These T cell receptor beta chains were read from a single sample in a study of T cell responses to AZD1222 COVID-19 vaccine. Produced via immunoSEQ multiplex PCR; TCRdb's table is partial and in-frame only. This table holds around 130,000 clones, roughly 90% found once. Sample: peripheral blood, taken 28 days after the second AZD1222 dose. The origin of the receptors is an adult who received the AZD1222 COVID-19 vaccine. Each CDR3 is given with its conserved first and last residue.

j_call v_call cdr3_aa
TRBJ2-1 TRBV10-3 CAIRPDRGSYNEQFF
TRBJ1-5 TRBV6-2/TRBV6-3 CASSPRDRQPQHF
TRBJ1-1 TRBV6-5 CASSNTGGFEAFF
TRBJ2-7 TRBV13 CASSFNYEQYF
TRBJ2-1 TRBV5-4 CASSITGNKADNEQFF
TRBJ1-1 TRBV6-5 CASSYGTGGTEAFF
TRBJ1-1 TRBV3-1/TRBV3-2 CASSQNWGQEAEAFF
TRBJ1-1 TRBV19 CASSIGYGVNTEAFF
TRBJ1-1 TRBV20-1 CSASAGTVTEAFF
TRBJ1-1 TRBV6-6 CASRDRASNTEAFF
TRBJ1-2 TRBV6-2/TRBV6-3 CASSYGGVGTSGYTF
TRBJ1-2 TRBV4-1 CASSLPTGLNYGYTF
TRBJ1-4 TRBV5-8 CASSHNRARNEKLFF
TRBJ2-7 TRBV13 CASSLGGTSGHEQYF
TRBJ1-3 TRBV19 CASSRRTGLNSGNTIYF
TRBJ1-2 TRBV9 CASSGSGGQGVRYGYTF
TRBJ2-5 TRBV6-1 CASSEGLSQETQYF
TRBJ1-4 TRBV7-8 CASSSVYRGPNEKLFF
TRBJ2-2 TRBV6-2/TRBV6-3 CASSYVTGELFF
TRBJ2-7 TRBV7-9 CASSLGSGFSYEQYF
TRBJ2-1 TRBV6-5 CASSSPAVVVDEQFF
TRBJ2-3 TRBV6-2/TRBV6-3 CASSYGTGLGSDTQYF
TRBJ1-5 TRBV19 CASSINGGRSNQPQHF
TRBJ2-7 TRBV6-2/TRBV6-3 CASSYRQRSYEQYF
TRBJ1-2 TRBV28 CASSVDRGLYGYTF
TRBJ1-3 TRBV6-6 CATQSGNTIYF
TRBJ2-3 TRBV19 CASSIGLERRQYF
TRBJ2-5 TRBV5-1 CASSARAVQETQYF
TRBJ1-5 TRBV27 CASSTGTGSNQPQHF